Presented here are 30 T cell receptor beta chains from one specimen sequenced in a study of control samples from healthy donors and cancer patients. The table came from immunoSEQ multiplex PCR; TCRdb's copy has only in-frame clones and leaves some out. The sample gives about 92,000 clones, roughly four fifths of which show up once; over 7.5% is in the top ten. Sample: blood. The receptors shown here come from a woman aged 60-75 years in good health.

J is TRBJ1-6 and V is TRBV3-1 (or the pseudogene TRBV3-2); unclear D gene. CDR1 LGHDT and CDR2 YNNKEL come from the germline V gene (reference sequence). The CDR3 is 12 residues long. Deletions cut 11 bases from V and 7 bases from J, with 12 bases between. This CDR3 reads CAASGRNSPLHF. The CDR3 bases are TGTGCCGCATCTGGTAGGAATTCACCCCTCCACTTT.

The chain employs TRBV5-6 and TRBJ1-2; the D gene is possibly TRBD1 (5 bases). Trimming took 1 base from V and 7 from J, leaving 8 bases between them. The CDR3 sequence is 12 residues long. CDR1 is SGHDT and CDR2 is YYEEEE in the germline V gene. In nucleotides, the CDR3 is TGTGCCAGCAGCTTGCAGGGACCTGGCTACACCTTC. Residues: CASSLQGPGYTF.

This clone is a singleton in its sample. The chain links TRBV6-5 to TRBJ2-7; 9 nucleotides agree with TRBD1. Trimming cost V 4 bases and J 6 bases; bases outside gene matches: 10. The length of the CDR3 is 15 residues. CDR1 and CDR2 from the germline V gene are MNHEY and SVGAGI. The CDR3 sequence: CASSWDSTGGGEQYF. DNA of the CDR3: TGTGCCAGCAGTTGGGACTCTACAGGGGGCGGCGAGCAGTACTTC.

V is TRBV6-5 and J is TRBJ1-6; D is undetermined. Trimming left V 2 bases short and J 9 bases short, with 8 bases between. Germline V lookup: CDR1 MNHEY, CDR2 SVGAGI. This CDR3 region has 13 residues. CDR3 bases: TGTGCCAGCAGTTACAGACGGGGTTCACCCCTCCACTTT. It specifies CASSYRRGSPLHF.

CDR3 loop: CASSEQVNYGYTF. CDR3 bases: TGCGCCAGCAGTGAACAGGTGAACTATGGCTACACCTTC. The J gene is TRBJ1-2, the V gene TRBV10-1, with D perhaps matching TRBD1 (5 bases). The V gene lost 3 bases and the J gene lost 2 bases, with 7 bases spanning the gap. The CDR3 is 13 amino acids. CDR1 and CDR2 (germline): WNHNN, SYGVQD (reference sequence).

The gene calls are TRBV6-2 or TRBV6-3 and TRBJ2-6, with TRBD2 identical over 12 bases. Unmatched junction bases numbered 12, after V lost 2 bases and J lost 1 base. The CDR3 totals 21 residues. CDR1 is MNHEY, CDR2 SVGEGT, per germline. Here the CDR3 reads CASSYLPSGGAQKSGANVLTF. The CDR3 DNA reads TGTGCCAGCAGTTACCTTCCTAGCGGGGGGGCACAAAAATCTGGGGCCAACGTCCTGACTTTC.

The V gene is TRBV10-3, the J gene TRBJ2-2; D is uncertain. Trimming cost V 7 bases and J 6 bases, with 12 bases left between them. Germline-derived CDR1 and CDR2 are ENHRY and SYGVKD. The CDR3 contains 13 residues. The CDR3: CAITPGVAGELFF. CDR3 DNA sequence: TGTGCCATCACCCCTGGCGTGGCCGGGGAGCTGTTTTTT.

The chain carries TRBV5-1 and TRBJ1-5; a weak D match, TRBD1 (5 bases). The germline V and J ends were trimmed by 3 bases and 1 base, with 11 bases remaining between them. The V gene's germline CDR1 is SGHRS and CDR2 YFSETQ. The CDR3 has 15 residues. The CDR3: CASSWAGISNQPQHF. The CDR3 DNA sequence: TGCGCCAGCAGCTGGGCAGGGATCAGCAATCAGCCCCAGCATTTT.

This clone has at least ten counts. The V gene is TRBV2, the J gene TRBJ1-5; 7 bases align to TRBD1. Trimming took 8 bases from V and 0 from J; bases not matched to a gene: 4. This CDR3 is 14 amino acids long. The germline V gene encodes CDR1 SNHLY and CDR2 FYNNEI. The DNA for the CDR3 is TGTGCCAGCGGGGACAGCCATAGCAATCAGCCCCAGCATTTT. Protein sequence: CASGDSHSNQPQHF.

The J gene is TRBJ1-3, the V gene TRBV23-1, with D hard to call. TRBV23-1 is reported as an ORF; its role is uncertain. The CDR3 is made up of 9 amino acids. V shed 11 bases and J shed 4 bases, with 3 bases lying between them. This chain's CDR3 is CAFGNTIYF. The CDR3 DNA follows: TGCGCCTTCGGAAACACCATATATTTT.

In this sample, this clone turned up once. This sequence joins TRBV5-4 and TRBJ1-2, with TRBD1 matching 8 bases. Germline V lookup: CDR1 SGHNT, CDR2 YYREEE (reference sequence). J was trimmed by 0 bases and V by 2 bases; bases with no gene match: 12. This CDR3 has 18 residues. The CDR3 nucleotides read TGTGCCAGCAGCTTCTCTACAGACGGACAGGGAGCTAACTATGGCTACACCTTC. This codes for CASSFSTDGQGANYGYTF. Looking up the rest from reference TRBV5-4 and TRBJ1-2 gives the full variable domain: ETGVTQSPTHLIKTRGQQVTLRCSSQSGHNTVSWYQQALGQGPQFIFQYYREEENGRGNFPPRFSGLQFPNYSSELNVNALELDDSALYLCASSFSTDGQGANYGYTFGSGTRLTVV.

The chain carries TRBV28 and TRBJ2-3, with a tentative D call TRBD2 (5 bases). The germline V and J ends were trimmed by 6 bases and 1 base, with 11 bases remaining between them. CDR1 MDHEN and CDR2 SYDVKM come from the germline V gene. This CDR3 contains 14 residues. The CDR3 sequence: CASRTSEGTDTQYF. The CDR3 nucleotides read TGTGCCAGCAGAACTAGTGAGGGCACAGATACGCAGTATTTT.

The chain links TRBV19 to TRBJ2-5; D gene ambiguous. In germline, CDR1 is LNHDA, CDR2 SQIVND (reference sequence). This CDR3 contains 12 residues. V dropped 7 bases and J dropped 9 bases, with 15 bases sitting between them. As DNA, the CDR3 is TGTGCCAGTATTATTCTTGACTGTGCCCAGTACTTC. Amino acid sequence: CASIILDCAQYF. The full variable domain, its missing parts supplied by reference TRBV19 and TRBJ2-5, is DGGITQSPKYLFRKEGQNVTLSCEQNLNHDAMYWYRQDPGQGLRLIYYSQIVNDFQKGDIAEGYSVSREKKESFPLTVTSAQKNPTAFYLCASIILDCAQYFGPGTRLLVL.

The V gene is TRBV29-1, the J gene TRBJ2-1; D uncertain. This CDR3 comprises 10 residues. Germline CDR1 SQVTM, CDR2 ANQGSEA. Trimming removed 5 bases at V and 6 bases at J, with 5 bases between. The CDR3 here is CSVYSNEQFF. Here the CDR3 DNA reads TGCAGCGTTTACAGCAATGAGCAGTTCTTC.

Only one count was recorded for this clone. The chain uses TRBV27 and TRBJ2-1; D not resolved. Trimming took 4 bases from V and 3 from J, leaving 7 bases between them. The germline V gene has CDR1 MNHEY and CDR2 SMNVEV (reference sequence). The CDR3 has 13 residues. CDR3 residues: CASSSPVYNEQFF. DNA of the CDR3: TGTGCCAGCAGTTCCCCCGTCTACAATGAGCAGTTCTTC.

The chain carries TRBV27 and TRBJ2-2, with 7 bases matching TRBD1. CDR1 is MNHEY and CDR2 is SMNVEV in the germline V gene (reference sequence). The CDR3 loop spans 13 amino acids. J lost 8 bases, V lost 5 bases, and 5 bases had no gene match. CDR3 sequence reads: CASSVQGLGELFF. The CDR3 region has the DNA TGTGCCAGCAGTGTACAGGGGCTGGGGGAGCTGTTTTTT.

In regard to this clone: At one end, the junction sequence differs from germline, possibly due to a read error. The chain recombines TRBV3-1 (or the pseudogene TRBV3-2) with TRBJ2-1, with 10 bases fitting TRBD2. Germline CDR1 is LGHDT and CDR2 is YNNKEL (reference sequence). The CDR3 spans 13 residues. CDR3 in DNA: TGTGCCAGCAGCCCCTTCCCTAGCGGGAGCTTGGTCTTC. It encodes CASSPFPSGSLVF.

This chain links TRBV5-1 with TRBJ2-1, with D possibly TRBD2 on 5 matching bases. The CDR3 is made up of 16 amino acids. Trimming cost V 3 bases and J 0 bases, with 13 bases left between them. The germline V gene encodes CDR1 SGHRS and CDR2 YFSETQ. The CDR3 region has the DNA TGCGCCAGCAGCTCCAGATGGGAGTACTCCTACAATGAGCAGTTCTTC. This translates into CASSSRWEYSYNEQFF.

The V call is TRBV6-5, the J call TRBJ1-1; 8 positions match TRBD1. J was trimmed by 0 bases and V by 5 bases; bases with no gene match: 5. Per the germline V gene, CDR1 is MNHEY and CDR2 is SVGAGI. The CDR3 contains 15 residues. As DNA, the CDR3 is TGTGCCAGCAGTCCGAGGACAGGGATGAACACTGAAGCTTTCTTT. Translation: CASSPRTGMNTEAFF.

The chain carries TRBV5-1 and TRBJ2-3; D is perhaps TRBD1 (6 bases). CDR3 length equals 18 residues. Trimming cost V 4 bases and J 0 bases, with 21 bases left between them. CDR1 is SGHRS, CDR2 YFSETQ, per germline. Here the CDR3 DNA reads TGCGCCAGCAGCCAACGAGGGGGAACATTTTCTAGCACAGATACGCAGTATTTT. Protein product: CASSQRGGTFSSTDTQYF.

The CDR3 spells CASSPWGRQETQYF. The CDR3 nucleotides are TGTGCCAGCAGCCCGTGGGGCAGACAAGAGACCCAGTACTTC. The chain employs TRBV3-1 (or the pseudogene TRBV3-2) and TRBJ2-5; tentative D call: TRBD1 (5 bases). Trimming removed 4 bases at V and 2 bases at J, with 11 bases between. Germline CDR1 reads LGHDT; CDR2 reads YNNKEL (reference sequence). This CDR3 is built from 14 residues.

This chain uses TRBV3-1 (or the pseudogene TRBV3-2) with TRBJ1-1; D remains unclear. Trimming cost V 1 base and J 1 base, with 7 bases left between them. Looked up from germline, CDR1 is LGHDT and CDR2 is YNNKEL (reference sequence). This CDR3 comprises 14 residues. CDR3 nucleotide sequence: TGTGCCAGCAGCCAAGCGGCGGGGAACACTGAAGCTTTCTTT. Amino acid sequence: CASSQAAGNTEAFF.

CDR3: CASSLEGGDTEAFF. The CDR3 coding sequence is TGTGCCAGCAGCTTAGAAGGTGGGGACACTGAAGCTTTCTTT. V is TRBV11-2 and J is TRBJ1-1; D ambiguous. Germline lookup yields CDR1 SGHAT and CDR2 FQNNGV. This CDR3 spans 14 amino acids. Trimming took 0 bases from V and 3 from J, leaving 8 bases between them.

The gene calls are TRBV4-2 and TRBJ2-1, with 12 bases fitting TRBD2. The CDR3 totals 15 residues. V shed 1 base, J shed 8 bases, and the junction held 3 bases outside the gene matches. Germline assignment: CDR1 LGHNA and CDR2 YNFKEQ. Written as DNA, the CDR3 is TGTGCCAGCAGCCAAGGGACTAGCGGGATCGATGAGCAGTTCTTC. It is translated as CASSQGTSGIDEQFF.

CDR3 DNA sequence: TGCGCCAGCAGCTTGGCCGGGCAGGGAACAATTTATGAGCAGTTCTTC. The encoded protein is CASSLAGQGTIYEQFF. This sequence joins TRBV5-1 and TRBJ2-1, with D possibly being TRBD1 (5 bases). Germline V gene data show CDR1 as SGHRS and CDR2 as YFSETQ. The length of the CDR3 is 16 residues. Deletions cut 0 bases from V and 8 bases from J, with 18 bases between.

The rearrangement joins TRBV28 to TRBJ1-6; 7 bases match TRBD1. Per germline, CDR1 MDHEN and CDR2 SYDVKM. V gave up 5 bases and J gave up 5 bases; unmatched junction bases: 6. The CDR3 covers 15 residues. The CDR3 DNA follows: TGTGCCAGCAGTCCTCGGACAGGAAATAATTCACCCCTCCACTTT. This sequence encodes CASSPRTGNNSPLHF.

The chain employs TRBV4-3 and TRBJ1-2; D unresolved. V lost 1 base and J lost 2, with 5 bases in between. Germline V CDR1 and CDR2: LGHNA, YSLEER. The CDR3 is made up of 13 amino acids. CDR3 amino acids: CASSQGPNYGYTF. Here the CDR3 DNA reads TGCGCCAGCAGCCAAGGTCCAAACTATGGCTACACCTTC.

V is TRBV11-3 and J is TRBJ2-2; D is perhaps TRBD2 (6 bases). Trimming shortened V by 0 bases and J by 6 bases, and 14 bases separated the two germline ends. Germline-derived CDR1 and CDR2 are SGHNT and YENEEA. The CDR3 sequence is 16 residues long. This chain's CDR3 is CASSLDLGGTAGELFF. As DNA, the CDR3 is TGTGCCAGCAGCTTAGATCTCGGTGGGACTGCCGGGGAGCTGTTTTTT.

The genes are TRBV28 and TRBJ2-7, with D perhaps matching TRBD1 (5 bases). Germline CDR1 MDHEN, CDR2 SYDVKM. The V end was cut by 8 bases, the J end by 2 bases, with 13 bases between. The CDR3 covers 13 residues. The CDR3 here is CASAAGPAYEQYF. The CDR3 region has the DNA TGTGCCAGCGCCGCAGGGCCTGCCTACGAGCAGTACTTC.

The chain is built from TRBV29-1 and TRBJ1-2; maybe TRBD1 (6 bases). The V gene lost 0 bases and the J gene lost 6 bases, with 11 bases spanning the gap. The CDR3 covers 13 residues. Germline lookup yields CDR1 SQVTM and CDR2 ANQGSEA. This CDR3 is CSVEDWGADGYTF. CDR3 nucleotides: TGCAGCGTTGAAGATTGGGGGGCGGATGGCTACACCTTC.